The source of this T cell receptor (beta chain) is a study of shared clonotypes between healthy human individuals. Assay used: immunoSEQ multiplex PCR; TCRdb lists only in-frame clones, some missing. The sample comprises millions of clones, over 90% of which are singletons, and under 0.45% rests with the top ten. Trimming shortened V by 3 bases and J by 7 bases, and 13 bases separated the two germline ends. CDR3 length equals 13 residues. Germline V gene lookup returns CDR1 SGHTA and CDR2 FQGTGA. The specimen was naive CD4+ T cells from PBMCs. Subset: CD45RA+ positively selected. The receptor was isolated from a man aged 18 to 29 in good health. Some clones in this sample may be carry-over from other donors' samples. The chain joins TRBV7-3 to TRBJ2-7, with a weak D call TRBD2 (6 bases). The CDR3 region has the DNA TGTGCCAGCAGCTTCACTAGCCGGGGGGAGCAGTACTTC. Residues: CASSFTSRGEQYF.